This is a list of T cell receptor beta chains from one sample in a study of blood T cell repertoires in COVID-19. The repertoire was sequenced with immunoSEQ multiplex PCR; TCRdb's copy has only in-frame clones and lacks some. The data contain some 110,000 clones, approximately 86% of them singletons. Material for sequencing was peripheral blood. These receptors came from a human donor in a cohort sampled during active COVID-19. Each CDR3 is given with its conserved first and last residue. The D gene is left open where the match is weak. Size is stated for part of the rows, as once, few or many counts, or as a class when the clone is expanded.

DNA: TGTGCCAGCAGCTTGAGGCAGGGGAACACTGAAGCTTTCTTT; CDR3: CASSLRQGNTEAFF; size: -; D: -; V: TRBV5-6; J: TRBJ1-1
DNA: TGCAGCGTACATAACAGGGACGTCCTGACTTTC; CDR3: CSVHNRDVLTF; size: -; D: -; V: TRBV29-1; J: TRBJ2-6
DNA: TGTGCCACCAGTGACCTAGCGGAAACAGATACGCAGTATTTT; CDR3: CATSDLAETDTQYF; size: -; D: TRBD2; V: TRBV24-1; J: TRBJ2-3
DNA: TGCGCCAGCAGTGGCGGGACAGGGGCAAGGAAGCAGTACTTC; CDR3: CASSGGTGARKQYF; size: few; D: TRBD1; V: TRBV10-1; J: TRBJ2-7
DNA: TGTGCCAGCAGTTTAGATAGTGGACTAGCGGGAGATACGCAGTATTTT; CDR3: CASSLDSGLAGDTQYF; size: -; D: TRBD2; V: TRBV7-2; J: TRBJ2-3
DNA: TGTGCCAGCAGCCAAGACCGGACAGTCGGCCTAAATGAGCAGTTCTTC; CDR3: CASSQDRTVGLNEQFF; size: -; D: -; V: TRBV14; J: TRBJ2-1
DNA: TGTGCCAGCAGTCCCTCCGGGACAACCACAGATACGCAGTATTTT; CDR3: CASSPSGTTTDTQYF; size: -; D: -; V: TRBV28; J: TRBJ2-3
DNA: TGTGCCAGCAGCTCACTGACTAGCGGGGGGTTAAATACGCAGTATTTT; CDR3: CASSSLTSGGLNTQYF; size: -; D: TRBD2; V: TRBV9; J: TRBJ2-3
DNA: TGTGCCAGTAGTCACACTAGCGGCCATCCATACGAGCAGTACTTC; CDR3: CASSHTSGHPYEQYF; size: -; D: TRBD2; V: TRBV19; J: TRBJ2-7
DNA: TGTGCCAGCAGCTTAGTGGGCAGAGCTAACTATGGCTACACCTTC; CDR3: CASSLVGRANYGYTF; size: -; D: -; V: TRBV7-8; J: TRBJ1-2
DNA: TGTGCCAGCAGCCCTGTGACAGGGATGAATCAGCCCCAGCATTTT; CDR3: CASSPVTGMNQPQHF; size: -; D: TRBD1; V: TRBV7-8; J: TRBJ1-5